The sequence of this TCR beta chain was determined in a study of blood T cell repertoires in COVID-19. Study information: T cells, B-cell-depleted T cells, or PBMCs supplied cDNA or gDNA.

This clone was observed once. In the original analysis: From reference gene primer amplification, estimates of nucleated cell counts were derived. The assay was immunoSEQ multiplex PCR, and TCRdb's table has in-frame clones only and misses some. The V and J calls and clone size are taken from that table; D and trimming were inferred from the DNA. Of approximately 210,000 clones listed, approximately 90% were seen once; the top ten hold roughly 0.7%. The sequenced sample was peripheral blood. This TCR was sampled from a man aged 35-49 years with acute or convalescent COVID-19.

DNA for the CDR3: TGTGCCAGCTCACCATCGGCAGGGAGCACAGATACGCAGTATTTT. It is translated as CASSPSAGSTDTQYF. The chain combines TRBV18 with TRBJ2-3, with TRBD1 as a possible D gene (5 bases). With 2 bases removed from V and 0 bases from J, the gap between germline ends came to 9 bases. CDR1 KGHSH and CDR2 LQKENI come from the germline V gene. The CDR3 contains 15 residues.